This TCR beta chain was recovered during a study of T-cell memory formation after mild COVID-19. Whole-study findings and limits: Clones that got smaller from day 15 to 85 had even CD4/CD8, while clones growing later tipped toward CD4+.

The V gene lost 8 bases and the J gene lost 6 bases, with 16 bases spanning the gap. The CDR3 length is 13 residues. Per the germline V gene, CDR1 is LGHDT and CDR2 is YNNKEL (reference sequence). A note on this clonotype: The target antigen is unknown.

TCRdb re-derived calls from the 5' RACE reads in MiXCR, one entry per CDR3 protein. The sample contains about 27,000 distinct CDR3 sequences, about 16% of which appear only once. Input material: PBMCs or a T cell subset sorted from them (not recorded which). This clonotype originated in an adult who had mild COVID-19 (a few samples of this study predate the infection). Cell type and time point are not known. V usage is TRBV3-1 and J usage is TRBJ1-1; possibly TRBD1 for D (5 bases). The DNA of the CDR3 is TGTGCCAGCTGTCCGGGACTTGGGGCTGAAGCTTTCTTT. It translates to CASCPGLGAEAFF.